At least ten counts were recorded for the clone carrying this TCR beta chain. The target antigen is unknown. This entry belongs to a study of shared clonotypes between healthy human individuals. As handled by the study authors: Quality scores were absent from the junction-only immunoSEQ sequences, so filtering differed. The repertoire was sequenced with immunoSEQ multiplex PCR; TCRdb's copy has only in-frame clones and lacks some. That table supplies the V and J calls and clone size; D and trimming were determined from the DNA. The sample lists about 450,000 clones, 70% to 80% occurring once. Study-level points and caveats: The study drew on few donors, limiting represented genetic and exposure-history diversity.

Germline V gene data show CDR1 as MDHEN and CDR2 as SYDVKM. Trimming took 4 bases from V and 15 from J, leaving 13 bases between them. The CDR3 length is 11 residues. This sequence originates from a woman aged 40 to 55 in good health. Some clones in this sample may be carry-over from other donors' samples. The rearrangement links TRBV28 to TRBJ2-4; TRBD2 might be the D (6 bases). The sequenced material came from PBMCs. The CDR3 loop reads CASSYQSGWYF. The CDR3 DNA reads TGTGCCAGCAGTTACCAGAGCGGGTGGTACTTC.